Listed here are 6 T cell receptor beta chains from one sample, sequenced in a study of blood T cell repertoires in COVID-19. Repertoires were generated with immunoSEQ multiplex PCR, while TCRdb's copy carries only in-frame clones and drops some. The data hold tens of thousands of clones, with roughly 89% observed a single time. The source material was peripheral blood. The receptors here all came from a middle-aged man with active or convalescent COVID-19.

This clone was counted ten times or more. The gene calls are TRBV5-3 and TRBJ2-7; 7 bases line up with TRBD1. TRBV5-3 is an ORF, and what it does is uncertain. This CDR3 is built from 11 residues. The CDR3 region has the DNA TGTGCCAGAAGCACGGAACGAGGGGGCTGCGTC. Translating gives CARSTERGGCV.

This clone has only one observation. V usage is TRBV13 and J usage is TRBJ1-4, with D uncertain. V was shortened by 3 bases and J by 4 bases, with 6 bases between the two germline ends. The CDR3 is made up of 13 amino acids. Germline V gives CDR1 PRHDT, CDR2 FYEKMQ (reference sequence). This CDR3 reads CASSFPGNEKLFF. The DNA for the CDR3 is TGTGCCAGCAGCTTCCCCGGTAATGAAAAACTGTTTTTT.

The chain recombines TRBV11-2 with TRBJ2-5; 7 bases map to TRBD1. Germline V gene data show CDR1 as SGHAT and CDR2 as FQNNGV. The CDR3 runs 16 residues. J gave up 5 bases and V 5 bases, and 14 bases lay outside the gene matches. The CDR3 loop is CASSPKLGTAMETQYF. DNA of the CDR3: TGTGCCAGCAGCCCGAAACTGGGGACAGCGATGGAGACCCAGTACTTC.

This clone was recorded many times. The genes are TRBV5-1 and TRBJ2-3, with 7 positions matching TRBD2. The CDR3 spans 15 residues. Germline CDR1 and CDR2: SGHRS and YFSETQ. The V gene end was trimmed by 2 bases and the J gene end by 10 bases; junction bases not matched to a gene: 13. The CDR3 sequence is CASSFKWEGGDAQYF. CDR3 DNA: TGCGCCAGCAGCTTTAAGTGGGAGGGTGGAGACGCGCAGTATTTT.

V gene TRBV28 combines with J gene TRBJ2-7; TRBD2 matches 9 bases. Unmatched junction bases numbered 5, after V lost 5 bases and J lost 3 bases. This CDR3 has 14 residues. CDR1 is MDHEN, CDR2 SYDVKM, per germline. CDR3 sequence (DNA): TGTGCCAGCAGTAGATTAGCGGGAGTCTACGAGCAGTACTTC. Amino acid sequence: CASSRLAGVYEQYF.

The chain combines TRBV5-4 with TRBJ2-7; TRBD2 matches at 8 bases. From germline, CDR1 is SGHNT and CDR2 YYREEE (reference sequence). The CDR3 covers 14 residues. J lost 6 bases, V lost 2 bases, and 7 bases had no gene match. CDR3 nucleotide sequence: TGTGCCAGCAGCTTAGCGGGAGTCCCCCGCGAGCAGTACTTC. Protein product: CASSLAGVPREQYF. Complete variable domain (other parts from reference TRBV5-4 and TRBJ2-7): ETGVTQSPTHLIKTRGQQVTLRCSSQSGHNTVSWYQQALGQGPQFIFQYYREEENGRGNFPPRFSGLQFPNYSSELNVNALELDDSALYLCASSLAGVPREQYFGPGTRLTVT.